A single sample is the source of the 24 T cell receptor beta chains below, sequenced in a study of T cell responses to AZD1222 COVID-19 vaccine. Assay: immunoSEQ multiplex PCR; the TCRdb copy retains only in-frame clones and omits some. This table has some 150,000 clones, about 92% appearing once. The material was peripheral blood, obtained 28 days after the second AZD1222 dose. Receptors were obtained from an adult who received the AZD1222 COVID-19 vaccine.

The rearrangement links TRBV7-2 to TRBJ1-6; D is unresolved. Trimming removed 3 bases from V and 0 bases from J, with 15 bases in between. The CDR3 runs to 18 residues. In germline, CDR1 is SGHTA, CDR2 FQGNSA. The CDR3 region is CASSLSRVTSSYNSPLHF. The CDR3 nucleotides are TGTGCCAGCAGCTTGAGTAGAGTGACCAGCTCCTATAATTCACCCCTCCACTTT.

This chain links TRBV10-1 with TRBJ2-1, with 9 nucleotides matching TRBD1. The CDR3 consists of 15 residues. Germline V gene sequence: CDR1 WNHNN, CDR2 SYGVQD (reference sequence). V was pared by 0 bases and J by 6 bases, with 3 bases of the junction left unmatched. In nucleotides, the CDR3 is TGCGCCAGCAGTGAGTCTGGGGGACAGGGCAATGAGCAGTTCTTC. Protein product: CASSESGGQGNEQFF.

The CDR3 reads CASSSRGLDEKLFF. In nucleotides, the CDR3 is TGCGCCAGCAGTTCCAGGGGGCTGGATGAAAAACTGTTTTTT. This sequence joins TRBV5-1 and TRBJ1-4, with 8 positions matching TRBD1. This CDR3 comprises 14 residues. Germline V lookup: CDR1 SGHRS, CDR2 YFSETQ. With 5 bases clipped from V and 6 bases from J, the junction kept 6 bases outside the gene matches.

This rearrangement joins TRBV9 to TRBJ2-1; D ambiguous. There are 15 residues in the CDR3. The germline V gene has CDR1 SGDLS and CDR2 YYNGEE. V was trimmed by 0 bases and J by 3 bases, leaving 10 bases between them. CDR3 nucleotide sequence: TGTGCCAGCAGCGTAGACGGCGGCATCTACAATGAGCAGTTCTTC. This sequence encodes CASSVDGGIYNEQFF.

The rearrangement joins TRBV19 to TRBJ1-2; D is unresolved. Trimming cost V 3 bases and J 0 bases, with 5 bases left between them. The CDR3 has 13 residues. The germline V gene has CDR1 LNHDA and CDR2 SQIVND (reference sequence). CDR3 sequence (DNA): TGTGCCAGTAGTATCGACACTAACTATGGCTACACCTTC. Translating gives CASSIDTNYGYTF.

V is TRBV7-2 and J is TRBJ1-2, with D unresolved. Trimming left V 2 bases short and J 3 bases short, with 7 bases between. There are 13 residues in the CDR3. Germline lookup yields CDR1 SGHTA and CDR2 FQGNSA. The CDR3 sequence: CASSLFTDYGYTF. CDR3 bases: TGTGCCAGCAGCTTATTTACAGACTATGGCTACACCTTC. The variable domain in full, completed from reference TRBV7-2 and TRBJ1-2, reads GAGVSQSPSNKVTEKGKDVELRCDPISGHTALYWYRQSLGQGLEFLIYFQGNSAPDKSGLPSDRFSAERTGGSVSTLTIQRTQQEDSAVYLCASSLFTDYGYTFGSGTRLTVV.

The J gene is TRBJ2-5, the V gene TRBV5-4; 13 positions match TRBD2. The V and J ends lost 4 bases and 5 bases, in that order; junction bases with no gene match: 5. CDR3 length: 15 amino acids. From germline, CDR1 is SGHNT and CDR2 YYREEE (reference sequence). CDR3 sequence reads: CASSPGLAGTETQYF. CDR3 bases: TGTGCCAGCAGCCCGGGACTAGCGGGAACCGAGACCCAGTACTTC.

CDR3: CASSPLRGNTEAFF. CDR3 DNA: TGTGCCAGCAGTCCGCTACGGGGGAACACTGAAGCTTTCTTT. The chain combines TRBV28 with TRBJ1-1; D not certain. The CDR3 is made up of 14 amino acids. Germline-derived CDR1 and CDR2 are MDHEN and SYDVKM. V lost 5 bases to trimming and J lost 1 base, with 11 bases between them. Full variable domain (rest looked up from reference TRBV28 and TRBJ1-1): DVKVTQSSRYLVKRTGEKVFLECVQDMDHENMFWYRQDPGLGLRLIYFSYDVKMKEKGDIPEGYSVSREKKERFSLILESASTNQTSMYLCASSPLRGNTEAFFGQGTRLTVV.

This chain connects TRBV7-2 to TRBJ2-7; D gene uncertain. Trimming stripped 2 bases from V and 6 bases from J, with 14 bases between. Per germline, CDR1 SGHTA and CDR2 FQGNSA. This CDR3 region has 14 residues. The CDR3 nucleotides read TGTGCCAGCAGCTTAAAAGGGCAGCCGGCCGAGCAGTACTTC. It codes for CASSLKGQPAEQYF.

J is TRBJ2-7 and V is TRBV15, with D unclear. CDR3 length: 15 amino acids. Trimming took off 0 bases at V and 2 bases at J, with 11 bases between the two ends. CDR1 LNHNV and CDR2 YYDKDF come from the germline V gene (reference sequence). In DNA form, the CDR3 reads TGTGCCACCAGCAGAGATCTGGGCAGAACCTACGAGCAGTACTTC. It specifies CATSRDLGRTYEQYF.

The chain employs TRBV6-6 and TRBJ2-7; D uncertain. Trimming took 0 bases from V and 3 from J, leaving 12 bases between them. The CDR3 is 15 residues long. CDR1 is MNHNY and CDR2 is SVGAGI in the germline V gene (reference sequence). The CDR3 is CASSYSSDLSYEQYF. The CDR3 nucleotides read TGTGCCAGCAGTTACTCGTCGGACCTGAGCTACGAGCAGTACTTC.

This chain's CDR3 is CASSSDRTGEQFF. The DNA of the CDR3 is TGTGCCAGCAGCTCGGACCGTACGGGTGAGCAGTTCTTC. The chain joins TRBV7-2 to TRBJ2-1; no reliable D call. V gave up 4 bases and J gave up 9 bases, with 13 bases separating them. The CDR3 length is 13 residues. Germline V CDR1 and CDR2: SGHTA, FQGNSA.

This clone was detected only a few times. The V and J genes are TRBV28 and TRBJ1-5, with 10 bases that match TRBD1. The J segment lost 2 bases and the V segment lost 6 bases, leaving 16 bases of the junction unmatched. Germline V gene sequence: CDR1 MDHEN, CDR2 SYDVKM. The CDR3 covers 19 residues. Written as DNA, the CDR3 is TGTGCCAGCAGCCCCCTGAGACAGGGGGCGCGGGTTGGCAATCAGCCCCAGCATTTT. It translates to CASSPLRQGARVGNQPQHF.

The chain links TRBV5-4 to TRBJ2-1; D remains unclear. The germline V gene encodes CDR1 SGHNT and CDR2 YYREEE (reference sequence). V shed 4 bases and J shed 7 bases, with 12 bases lying between them. This CDR3 contains 13 residues. The CDR3 nucleotides read TGTGCCAGCAGCATTACGGGTGTTAATGAGCAGTTCTTC. Its protein product is CASSITGVNEQFF.

V usage is TRBV12-1 and J usage is TRBJ1-5. TRBV12-1 is reported as a pseudogene. The CDR3 extends over 14 amino acids. The CDR3 nucleotides are TGTGCCAGCAGCTTTTCGGACGGCAATCAGCCCCAGCATTTT. Residues: CASSFSDGNQPQHF.

This rearrangement joins TRBV5-8 to TRBJ1-2; no clear D. Germline V lookup: CDR1 SGHTS, CDR2 YDEGEE. V lost 4 bases to trimming and J lost 7 bases, with 20 bases between them. The CDR3 extends over 15 amino acids. CDR3 residues: CASSPFDRVGIGYTF. CDR3 coding DNA: TGTGCCAGCAGCCCCTTTGATAGGGTGGGGATTGGCTACACCTTC.

This clone was seen a handful of times. The DNA of the CDR3 is TGTGCCAGCAGTACCCGATGGGGGACTACTAGGGACTACGAGCAGTACTTC. It is translated as CASSTRWGTTRDYEQYF. The chain carries TRBV6-2 or TRBV6-3 and TRBJ2-7; 7 nucleotides agree with TRBD2. J lost 3 bases, V lost 5 bases, and 16 bases had no gene match. The CDR3 is made up of 17 amino acids. The germline V gene has CDR1 MNHEY and CDR2 SVGEGT.

As regards this clone: This sample also contains other DNA sequences that code for the same CDR3. The chain combines TRBV5-4 with TRBJ2-3; 13 bases align to TRBD2. J gave up 2 bases and V 4 bases, and 4 bases lay outside the gene matches. The CDR3 loop spans 16 amino acids. Germline CDR1 reads SGHNT; CDR2 reads YYREEE (reference sequence). The CDR3: CASSRGTSGITDTQYF. The CDR3 DNA reads as TGTGCCAGCAGCCGGGGGACTAGCGGGATCACAGATACGCAGTATTTT.

The chain uses TRBV7-9 and TRBJ1-4; 7 bases align to TRBD1. Germline V lookup: CDR1 SEHNR, CDR2 FQNEAQ (reference sequence). The V and J ends lost 5 bases and 8 bases, in that order; junction bases with no gene match: 8. The CDR3 contains 14 residues. The CDR3 sequence: CASSGTALDEKLFF. The CDR3 DNA follows: TGTGCCAGCAGCGGGACAGCCCTAGACGAAAAACTGTTTTTT. Using reference TRBV7-9 and TRBJ1-4 for the parts outside the CDR3, the full variable domain is DTGVSQNPRHKITKRGQNVTFRCDPISEHNRLYWYRQTLGQGPEFLTYFQNEAQLEKSRLLSDRFSAERPKGSFSTLEIQRTEQGDSAMYLCASSGTALDEKLFFGSGTQLSVL.

This rearrangement joins TRBV11-2 to TRBJ2-3, with 12 nucleotides matching TRBD2. CDR1 and CDR2 from the germline V gene are SGHAT and FQNNGV. The CDR3 has 16 amino acids. V trimming: 5 bases; J trimming: 2 bases; junction bases outside the gene matches: 5. CDR3 loop: CASSVRLAGVTDTQYF. CDR3 sequence (DNA): TGTGCCAGCAGCGTTAGACTAGCGGGGGTCACAGATACGCAGTATTTT.

The chain employs TRBV12-3 or TRBV12-4 and TRBJ2-7; perhaps D is TRBD1 or TRBD2 (5 bases each). This CDR3 region has 13 residues. The ends were cut back, 3 bases at V and 7 bases at J, with 13 bases in the middle. CDR3 sequence (DNA): TGTGCCAGCAGTTTGCAGGGACCCCTGGAGCAGTACTTC. Translation gives CASSLQGPLEQYF.

DNA for the CDR3: TGTGCCAGCAGTCCAGCCCACAGCAGCTCTGGGGCCAACGTCCTGACTTTC. Translated, it gives CASSPAHSSSGANVLTF. The chain couples TRBV7-7 to TRBJ2-6; D is ambiguous. Germline lookup yields CDR1 SSHAT and CDR2 FNYEAQ (reference sequence). V lost 6 bases and J lost 0, with 15 bases in between. This CDR3 region has 17 residues. Full variable domain (remainder filled in from reference TRBV7-7 and TRBJ2-6): GAGVSQSPRYKVTKRGQDVTLRCDPISSHATLYWYQQALGQGPEFLTYFNYEAQPDKSGLPSDRFSAERPEGSISTLTIQRTEQRDSAMYRCASSPAHSSSGANVLTFGAGSRLTVL.

The V gene is TRBV3-1 (or the pseudogene TRBV3-2), the J gene TRBJ1-1, with no clear D. This CDR3 is built from 15 residues. From germline, CDR1 is LGHDT and CDR2 YNNKEL (reference sequence). Trimming removed 4 bases at V and 0 bases at J, with 12 bases between. The CDR3 protein is CASSLRTGMNTEAFF. For the CDR3, the DNA is TGTGCCAGCAGCCTCAGGACCGGAATGAACACTGAAGCTTTCTTT.

V is TRBV29-1 and J is TRBJ1-2, with D perhaps TRBD1 (6 bases). Germline V gene lookup returns CDR1 SQVTM and CDR2 ANQGSEA. The CDR3 totals 12 residues. The V end was cut by 4 bases, the J end by 4 bases, with 10 bases between. This CDR3 reads CSVVQGIYGYTF. CDR3 sequence (DNA): TGCAGCGTTGTTCAGGGGATCTATGGCTACACCTTC.